This T cell receptor (beta chain) came from a study of graft-versus-host responses after intestinal transplantation. Study-wide context: Multivisceral, liver-intestinal, or isolated intestinal grafts went to recipients. All of the recipients had induction that used anti-thymocyte globulin, then tacrolimus and steroids for approximately 3 years.

Profiling relied on immunoSEQ multiplex PCR, and the TCRdb table lists in-frame clones only, not all of them. The sample lists under 50,000 clones; nearly 90% were seen once. Per the germline V gene, CDR1 is MNHEY and CDR2 is SMNVEV (reference sequence). Trimming pared 5 bases from V and 0 bases from J, leaving 7 bases between. This CDR3 is 13 amino acids long. V gene TRBV27 combines with J gene TRBJ1-1; D unresolved. The sequences come from PBMCs, collected almost 270 days after transplant. This TCR was recovered from a human patient who received an intestinal transplant, so some T cells may come from the graft donor. The DNA of the CDR3 is TGTGCCAGCAGTCCGCACCTGAACACTGAAGCTTTCTTT. Its translation: CASSPHLNTEAFF.